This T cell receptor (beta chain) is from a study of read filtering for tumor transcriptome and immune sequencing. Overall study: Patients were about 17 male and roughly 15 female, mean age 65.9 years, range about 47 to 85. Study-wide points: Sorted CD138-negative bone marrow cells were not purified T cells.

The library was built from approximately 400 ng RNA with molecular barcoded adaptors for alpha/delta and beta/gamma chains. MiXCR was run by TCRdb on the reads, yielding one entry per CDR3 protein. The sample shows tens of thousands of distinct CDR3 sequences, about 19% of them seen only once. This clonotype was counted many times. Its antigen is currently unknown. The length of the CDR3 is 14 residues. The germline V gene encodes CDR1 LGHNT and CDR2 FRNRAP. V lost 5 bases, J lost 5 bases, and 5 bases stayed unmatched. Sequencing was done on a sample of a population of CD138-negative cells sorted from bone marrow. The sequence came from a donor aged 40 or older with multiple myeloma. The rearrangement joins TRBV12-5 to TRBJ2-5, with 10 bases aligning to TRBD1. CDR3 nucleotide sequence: TGTGCTAGTGGTCCGGGACAGGGGCTCGAGACCCAGTACTTC. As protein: CASGPGQGLETQYF. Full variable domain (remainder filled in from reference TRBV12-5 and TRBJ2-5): DARVTQTPRHKVTEMGQEVTMRCQPILGHNTVFWYRQTMMQGLELLAYFRNRAPLDDSGMPKDRFSAEMPDATLATLKIQPSEPRDSAVYFCASGPGQGLETQYFGPGTRLLVL.